This TCR beta chain was captured in a study of blood T cell repertoires in COVID-19. Study-level background: The United States, Italy and Spain supplied acute and convalescent COVID-19 samples. PBMCs, B-cell-depleted T cells, or T cells were the source of the cDNA or gDNA that made up the material.

Germline CDR1 and CDR2: SGHTA and FQGTGA. This CDR3 has 13 residues. V was clipped by 2 bases and J by 1 base, with 5 bases between them. As originally analysed: By means of reference gene primer amplification, nucleated cell counts were estimated. The method was immunoSEQ multiplex PCR; TCRdb's version includes in-frame clones alone and lacks a portion of them. That table is the source of V, J and clone size, and D and trimming were worked out from the DNA. The sample has over 200,000 clones, about 85% seen once; the top ten hold 12%. The gene calls are TRBV7-3 and TRBJ1-1; D remains ambiguous. Sequencing was performed on peripheral blood. The sequence derives from a woman between 18 and 30 years old who had recovered from COVID-19. CDR3 region: CASSLGENTEAFF. CDR3 DNA: TGTGCCAGCAGCTTAGGAGAGAACACTGAAGCTTTCTTT.